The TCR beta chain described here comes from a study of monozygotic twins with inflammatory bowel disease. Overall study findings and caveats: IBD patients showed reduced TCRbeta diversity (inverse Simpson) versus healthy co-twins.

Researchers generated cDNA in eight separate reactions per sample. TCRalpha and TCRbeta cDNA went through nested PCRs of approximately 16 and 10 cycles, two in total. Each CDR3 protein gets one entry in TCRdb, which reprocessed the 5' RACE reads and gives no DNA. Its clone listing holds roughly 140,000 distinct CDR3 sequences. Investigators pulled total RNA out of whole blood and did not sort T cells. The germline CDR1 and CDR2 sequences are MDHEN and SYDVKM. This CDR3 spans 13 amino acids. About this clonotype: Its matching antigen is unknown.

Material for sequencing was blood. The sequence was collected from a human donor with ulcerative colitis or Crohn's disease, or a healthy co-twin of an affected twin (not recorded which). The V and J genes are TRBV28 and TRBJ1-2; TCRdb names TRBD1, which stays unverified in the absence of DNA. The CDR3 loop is CASSLGGQVGYTF.